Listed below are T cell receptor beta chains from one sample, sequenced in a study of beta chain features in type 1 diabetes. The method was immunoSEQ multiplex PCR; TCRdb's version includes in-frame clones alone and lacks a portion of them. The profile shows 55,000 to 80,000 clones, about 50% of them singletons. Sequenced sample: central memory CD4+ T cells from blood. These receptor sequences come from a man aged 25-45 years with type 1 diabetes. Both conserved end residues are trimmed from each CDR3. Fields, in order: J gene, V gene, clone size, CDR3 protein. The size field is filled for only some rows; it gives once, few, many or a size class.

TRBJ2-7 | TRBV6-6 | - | ASSYDRDRYEQY
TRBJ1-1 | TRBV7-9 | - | ASSAGTVNTEAF
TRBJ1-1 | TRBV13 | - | ASSFRGVAEAF
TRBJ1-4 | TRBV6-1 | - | ASSEDPAGTGINEKLF
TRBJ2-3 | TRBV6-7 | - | ASNIAGGGADTQY
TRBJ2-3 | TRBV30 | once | AWSVRGDTQY
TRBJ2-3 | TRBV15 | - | ATSRGTGEEGRDTQY
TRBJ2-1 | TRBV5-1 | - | ASSRDTGGLEQF
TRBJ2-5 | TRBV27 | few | ARADSPGETQY
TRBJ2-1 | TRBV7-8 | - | ASSSGEGRQF
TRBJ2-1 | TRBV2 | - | ASTRGRGNEQF
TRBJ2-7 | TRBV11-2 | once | ASSLSAAEQY
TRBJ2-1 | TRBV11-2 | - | ASSLDRQLAGGFEQF
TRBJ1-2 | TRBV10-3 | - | AIRSGVGGYT
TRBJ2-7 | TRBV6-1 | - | ASSGTGKRY
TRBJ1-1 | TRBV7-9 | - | ASSLVWDFEAF
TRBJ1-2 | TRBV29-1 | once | SVVPIRGYGYT
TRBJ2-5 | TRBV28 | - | ASSPALAGVRETQY
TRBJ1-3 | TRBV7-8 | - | ASSQGPGNTIY
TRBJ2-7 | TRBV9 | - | ASSVEGGWGDRGYEQY
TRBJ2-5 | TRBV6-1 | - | ASSGLAYQETQY
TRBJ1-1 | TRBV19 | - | ASSPLRRMNTEAF
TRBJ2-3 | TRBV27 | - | ASRTLHTQY
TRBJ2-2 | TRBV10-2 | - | ASGRTGGGRNTGELF
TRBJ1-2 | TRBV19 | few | ASTRDRGNSPDGYT
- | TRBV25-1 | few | ASRSGLAGAYEQY
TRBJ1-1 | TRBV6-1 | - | ASSREAYTEAF
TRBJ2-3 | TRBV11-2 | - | ASSLAPGGTDTQY
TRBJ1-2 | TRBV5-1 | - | ASSPDGGADGYT
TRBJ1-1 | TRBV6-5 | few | ASKQGWNTEAF
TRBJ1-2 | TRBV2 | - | ASSEATTGRNGYT
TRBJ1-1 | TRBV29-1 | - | SVEGFGTEAF
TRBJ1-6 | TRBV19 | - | ASQQGDYNSPLH
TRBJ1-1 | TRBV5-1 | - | ASSLAPEMNTEAF
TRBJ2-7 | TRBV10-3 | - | ATRTTYEQY
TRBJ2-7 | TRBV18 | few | ASSPNRGQSDEQY
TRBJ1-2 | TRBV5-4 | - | ASSLARDAGYGYT
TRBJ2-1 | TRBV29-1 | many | SVRRIGTSLNEQF
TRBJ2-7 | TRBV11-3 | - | ASSSPGWTGGEQY
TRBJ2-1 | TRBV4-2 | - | ASSQDSGYNEQF
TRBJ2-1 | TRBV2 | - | ASSAMAGGGNEQF
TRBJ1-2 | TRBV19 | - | ASSSQGGTHGYT